The 3 T cell receptor beta chains reported below all come from one sample, sequenced in a study of blood T cell repertoires in COVID-19. The repertoire was sequenced with immunoSEQ multiplex PCR; TCRdb's copy has only in-frame clones and lacks some. The sample has fewer than 350,000 clones; around nine tenths are singletons. Sequences were obtained from PBMCs or T cells enriched from blood (not recorded which). The source of these receptors is a woman aged 40 to 50 who had recovered from COVID-19.

The chain carries TRBV27 and TRBJ1-2, with D possibly matching TRBD1 (5 bases). Germline V gives CDR1 MNHEY, CDR2 SMNVEV (reference sequence). V shed 8 bases and J shed 2 bases, with 12 bases lying between them. This CDR3 contains 13 residues. The chain's CDR3 is CASPKAGNYGYTF. The DNA of the CDR3 is TGTGCCAGCCCTAAGGCAGGGAACTATGGCTACACCTTC.

V gene TRBV7-9 combines with J gene TRBJ1-4; D might be TRBD1 (5 bases). Looked up from germline, CDR1 is SEHNR and CDR2 is FQNEAQ (reference sequence). CDR3 size: 15 residues. V dropped 1 base and J dropped 4 bases, with 10 bases sitting between them. CDR3 residues: CASSLVGGNNEKLFF. The DNA for the CDR3 is TGTGCCAGCAGCTTAGTGGGGGGTAATAATGAAAAACTGTTTTTT. The complete variable domain, with remaining parts taken from reference TRBV7-9 and TRBJ1-4, reads DTGVSQNPRHKITKRGQNVTFRCDPISEHNRLYWYRQTLGQGPEFLTYFQNEAQLEKSRLLSDRFSAERPKGSFSTLEIQRTEQGDSAMYLCASSLVGGNNEKLFFGSGTQLSVL.

The chain couples TRBV27 to TRBJ2-7; TRBD2 is a possible D gene (5 bases). CDR1 MNHEY and CDR2 SMNVEV come from the germline V gene (reference sequence). This CDR3 region has 13 residues. V was pared by 3 bases and J by 3 bases, with 9 bases between. The CDR3 DNA reads as TGTGCCAGCAGTTTCGTCGGGGACTACGAGCAGTACTTC. Residues: CASSFVGDYEQYF.